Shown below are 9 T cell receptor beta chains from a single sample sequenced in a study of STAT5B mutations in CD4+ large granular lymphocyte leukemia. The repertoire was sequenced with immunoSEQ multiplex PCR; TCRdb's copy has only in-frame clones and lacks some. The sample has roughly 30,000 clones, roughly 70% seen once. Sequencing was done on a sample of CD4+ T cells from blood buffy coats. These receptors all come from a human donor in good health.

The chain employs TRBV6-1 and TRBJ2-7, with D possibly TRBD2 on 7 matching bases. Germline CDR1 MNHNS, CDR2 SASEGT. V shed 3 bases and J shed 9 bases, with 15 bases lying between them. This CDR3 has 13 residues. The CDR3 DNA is TGTGCCAGCAGTGAGGGGAGGGGGGTTGGGCAGTACGTC. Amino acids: CASSEGRGVGQYV.

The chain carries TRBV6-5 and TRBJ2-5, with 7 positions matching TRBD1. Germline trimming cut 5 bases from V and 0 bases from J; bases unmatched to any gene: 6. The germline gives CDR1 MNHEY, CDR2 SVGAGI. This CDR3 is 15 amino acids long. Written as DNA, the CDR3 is TGTGCCAGCAGTCGGGACAGTCCGGACCAAGAGACCCAGTACTTC. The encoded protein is CASSRDSPDQETQYF.

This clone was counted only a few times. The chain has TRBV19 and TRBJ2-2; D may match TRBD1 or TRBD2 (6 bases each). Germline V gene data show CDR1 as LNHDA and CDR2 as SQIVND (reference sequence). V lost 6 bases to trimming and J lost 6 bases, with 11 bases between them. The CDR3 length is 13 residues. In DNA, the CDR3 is TGTGCCAGTAGCCGGAGGGGGGCCGGGGAGCTGTTTTTT. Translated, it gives CASSRRGAGELFF.

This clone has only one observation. In nucleotides, the CDR3 is TGTGCCAGCACTCCCCTTGTGAATTCACCCCTCCACTTT. As protein: CASTPLVNSPLHF. This rearrangement joins TRBV6-5 to TRBJ1-6; unclear D gene. V dropped 7 bases and J dropped 7 bases, with 11 bases sitting between them. The CDR3 sequence is 13 residues long. Germline V CDR1 and CDR2: MNHEY, SVGAGI.

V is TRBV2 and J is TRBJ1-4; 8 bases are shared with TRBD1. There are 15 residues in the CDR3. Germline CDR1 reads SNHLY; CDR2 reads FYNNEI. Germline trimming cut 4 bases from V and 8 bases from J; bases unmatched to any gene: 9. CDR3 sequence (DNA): TGTGCCAGCAGTGCGAGGACAGGGACGGGGGAAAAACTGTTTTTT. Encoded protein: CASSARTGTGEKLFF.

CDR3 region: CASSPNTGVEKLFF. In DNA form, the CDR3 reads TGTGCCAGCAGCCCGAACACTGGTGTTGAAAAACTGTTTTTT. The V and J genes are TRBV11-2 and TRBJ1-4; D is unclear. Germline values: CDR1 SGHAT, CDR2 FQNNGV. CDR3 size: 14 residues. V lost 5 bases and J 7 bases, leaving 14 bases between the germline ends.

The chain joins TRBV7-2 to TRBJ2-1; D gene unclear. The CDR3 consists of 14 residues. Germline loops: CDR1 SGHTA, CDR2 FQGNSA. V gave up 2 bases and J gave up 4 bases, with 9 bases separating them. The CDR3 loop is CASSLFQIYNEQFF. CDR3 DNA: TGTGCCAGCAGCTTATTCCAAATATACAATGAGCAGTTCTTC.

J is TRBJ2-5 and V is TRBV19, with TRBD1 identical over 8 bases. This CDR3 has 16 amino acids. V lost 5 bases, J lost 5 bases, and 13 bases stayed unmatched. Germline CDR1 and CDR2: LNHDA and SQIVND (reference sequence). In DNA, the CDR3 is TGTGCCAGTAGTGCCCCCCGCAGGGGGCGCAAGGAGACCCAGTACTTC. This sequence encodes CASSAPRRGRKETQYF.

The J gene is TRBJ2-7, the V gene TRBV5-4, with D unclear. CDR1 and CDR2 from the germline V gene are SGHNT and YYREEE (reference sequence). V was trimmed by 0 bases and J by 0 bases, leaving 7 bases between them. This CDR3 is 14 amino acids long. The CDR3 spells CASSLEPFSYEQYF. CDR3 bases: TGTGCCAGCAGCTTGGAACCGTTCTCCTACGAGCAGTACTTC.